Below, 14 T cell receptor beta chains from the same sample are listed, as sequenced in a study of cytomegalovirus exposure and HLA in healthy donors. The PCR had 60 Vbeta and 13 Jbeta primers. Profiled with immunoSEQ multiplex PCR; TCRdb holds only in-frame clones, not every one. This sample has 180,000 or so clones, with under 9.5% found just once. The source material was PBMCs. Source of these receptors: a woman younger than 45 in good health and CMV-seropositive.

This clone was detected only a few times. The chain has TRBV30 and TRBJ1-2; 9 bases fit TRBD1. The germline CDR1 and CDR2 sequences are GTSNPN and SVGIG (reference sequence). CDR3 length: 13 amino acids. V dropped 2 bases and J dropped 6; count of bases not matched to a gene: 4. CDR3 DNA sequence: TGTGCCTGGAGTAGACAGGGGGTTCATGGCTACACCTTC. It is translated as CAWSRQGVHGYTF. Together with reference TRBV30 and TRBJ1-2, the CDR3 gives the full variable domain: SQTIHQWPATLVQPVGSPLSLECTVEGTSNPNLYWYRQAAGRGLQLLFYSVGIGQISSEVPQNLSASRPQDRQFILSSKKLLLSDSGFYLCAWSRQGVHGYTFGSGTRLTVV.

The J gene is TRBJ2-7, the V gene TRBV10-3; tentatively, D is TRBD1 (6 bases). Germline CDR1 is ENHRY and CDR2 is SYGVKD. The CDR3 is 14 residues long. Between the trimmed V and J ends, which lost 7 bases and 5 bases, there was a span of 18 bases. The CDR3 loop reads CAINGLDRPNEQYF. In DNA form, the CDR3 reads TGTGCCATCAACGGACTCGACAGGCCCAACGAGCAGTACTTC.

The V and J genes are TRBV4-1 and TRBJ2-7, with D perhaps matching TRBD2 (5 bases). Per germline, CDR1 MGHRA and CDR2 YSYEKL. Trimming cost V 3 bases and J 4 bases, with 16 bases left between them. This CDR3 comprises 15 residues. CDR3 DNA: TGCGCCAGCAGCCAGGCCGGGAAGGTTGGTTACGAGCAGTACTTC. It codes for CASSQAGKVGYEQYF.

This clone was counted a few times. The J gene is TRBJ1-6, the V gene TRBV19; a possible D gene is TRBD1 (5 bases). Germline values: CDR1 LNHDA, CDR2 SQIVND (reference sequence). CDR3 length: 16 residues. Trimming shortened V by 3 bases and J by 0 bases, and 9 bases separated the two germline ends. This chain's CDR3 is CASSIGGSSYNSPLHF. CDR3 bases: TGTGCCAGTAGTATCGGGGGAAGCTCCTATAATTCACCCCTCCACTTT.

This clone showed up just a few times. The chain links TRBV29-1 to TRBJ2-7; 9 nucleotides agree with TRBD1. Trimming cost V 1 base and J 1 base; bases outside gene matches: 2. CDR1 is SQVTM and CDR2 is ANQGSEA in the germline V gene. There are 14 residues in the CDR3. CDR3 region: CSVEGTGASYEQYF. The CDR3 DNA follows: TGCAGCGTTGAAGGGACAGGGGCATCCTACGAGCAGTACTTC.

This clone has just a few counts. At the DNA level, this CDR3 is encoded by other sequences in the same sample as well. The CDR3 nucleotides read TGTGCCAGTAGTCGGGGAACTGAAGCTTTCTTT. This encodes CASSRGTEAFF. The rearrangement joins TRBV19 to TRBJ1-1; D ambiguous. V was cut by 5 bases and J by 5 bases, with 6 bases left in between. Germline V gives CDR1 LNHDA, CDR2 SQIVND (reference sequence). This CDR3 is built from 11 residues. The full variable domain, in which reference TRBV19 and TRBJ1-1 provide the parts outside the CDR3, is DGGITQSPKYLFRKEGQNVTLSCEQNLNHDAMYWYRQDPGQGLRLIYYSQIVNDFQKGDIAEGYSVSREKKESFPLTVTSAQKNPTAFYLCASSRGTEAFFGQGTRLTVV.

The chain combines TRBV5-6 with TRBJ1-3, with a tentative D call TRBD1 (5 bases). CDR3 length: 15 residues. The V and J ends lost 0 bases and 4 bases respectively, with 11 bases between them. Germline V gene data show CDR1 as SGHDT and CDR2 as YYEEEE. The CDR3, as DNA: TGTGCCAGCAGCTTGGCCCGGGGGTTAGGAAACACCATATATTTT. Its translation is CASSLARGLGNTIYF.

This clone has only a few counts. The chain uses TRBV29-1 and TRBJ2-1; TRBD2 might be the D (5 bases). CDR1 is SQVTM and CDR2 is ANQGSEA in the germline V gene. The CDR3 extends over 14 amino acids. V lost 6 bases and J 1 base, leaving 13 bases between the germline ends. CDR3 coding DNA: TGCAGCGTCAGGAGCGGTCCTTCCTACAATGAGCAGTTCTTC. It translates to CSVRSGPSYNEQFF.

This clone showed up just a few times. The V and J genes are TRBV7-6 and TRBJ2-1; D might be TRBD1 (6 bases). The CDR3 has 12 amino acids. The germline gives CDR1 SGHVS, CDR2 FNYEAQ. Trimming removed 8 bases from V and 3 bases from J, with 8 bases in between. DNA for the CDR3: TGTGCCAGCCGGGACAACTACAATGAGCAGTTCTTC. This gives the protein CASRDNYNEQFF.

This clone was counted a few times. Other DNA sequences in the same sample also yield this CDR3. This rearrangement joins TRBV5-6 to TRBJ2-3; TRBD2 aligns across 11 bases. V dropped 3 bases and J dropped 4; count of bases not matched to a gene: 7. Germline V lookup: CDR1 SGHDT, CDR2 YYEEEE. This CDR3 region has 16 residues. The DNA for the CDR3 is TGTGCCAGCAGCTCCCTCCTAGCGGGAGGTGCAGATACGCAGTATTTT. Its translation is CASSSLLAGGADTQYF.

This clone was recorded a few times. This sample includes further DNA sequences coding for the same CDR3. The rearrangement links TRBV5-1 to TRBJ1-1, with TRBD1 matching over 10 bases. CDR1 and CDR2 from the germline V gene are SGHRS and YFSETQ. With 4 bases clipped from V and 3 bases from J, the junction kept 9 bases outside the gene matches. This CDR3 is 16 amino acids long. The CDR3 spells CASSATDRGAHTEAFF. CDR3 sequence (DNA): TGCGCCAGCAGCGCCACGGACAGGGGGGCTCACACTGAAGCTTTCTTT.

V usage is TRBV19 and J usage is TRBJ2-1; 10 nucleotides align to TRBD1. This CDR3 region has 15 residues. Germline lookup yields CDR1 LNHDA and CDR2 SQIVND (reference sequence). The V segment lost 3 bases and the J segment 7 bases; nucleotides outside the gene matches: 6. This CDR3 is CASSIRGQGLNEQFF. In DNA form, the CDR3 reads TGTGCCAGTAGTATTCGGGGACAGGGGTTAAATGAGCAGTTCTTC.

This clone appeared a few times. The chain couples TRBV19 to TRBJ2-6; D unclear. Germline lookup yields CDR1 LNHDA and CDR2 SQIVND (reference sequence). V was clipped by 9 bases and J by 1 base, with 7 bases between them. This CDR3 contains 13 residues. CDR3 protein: CASGLSGANVLTF. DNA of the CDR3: TGTGCCAGCGGGTTGTCTGGGGCCAACGTCCTGACTTTC.

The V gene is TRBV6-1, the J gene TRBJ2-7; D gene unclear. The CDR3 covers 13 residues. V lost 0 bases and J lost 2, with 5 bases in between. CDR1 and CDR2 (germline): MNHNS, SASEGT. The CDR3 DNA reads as TGTGCCAGCAGTGAAGCCCTCCCCTACGAGCAGTACTTC. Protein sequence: CASSEALPYEQYF.